A selection of T cell receptor beta chains follows, all from one sample in a study of T-cell memory formation after mild COVID-19. TCRdb reprocessed the 5' RACE reads via MiXCR and lists one record per CDR3 protein. This table has hundreds of thousands of distinct CDR3 sequences, approximately 23% appearing once. Sequenced input: PBMCs or a T cell subset sorted from them (not recorded which). These receptors were collected from an adult woman who had mild COVID-19 (a few samples of this study predate the infection). Cell type and time point are not known. Each CDR3 is given with its conserved first and last residue. Fields, in order: clone size, D gene, J gene, CDR3 length, V gene, CDR3 DNA, CDR3 protein. A D gene is named only where the DNA matches it firmly. Part of the rows lack a size; the others show once, few, many or a class for expanded clones.

few,TRBD1,TRBJ2-7,15,TRBV27,TGTGCCAGCAGTTTGGGACAGGGCGTAGCCTACGAGCAGTACTTC,CASSLGQGVAYEQYF
.,.,TRBJ2-2,15,TRBV9,TGTGCCAGCAGCGCCACGACAGGGAACACCGGGGAGCTGTTTTTT,CASSATTGNTGELFF
.,TRBD1,TRBJ2-7,12,TRBV7-3,TGTGCCAGCAGCGAACAGGGGGCAGAGCAGTACTTC,CASSEQGAEQYF
.,TRBD2,TRBJ2-7,15,TRBV28,TGTGCCAGCAGTCTTCGTCTAGCGGGAGTCCACGAGCAGTACTTC,CASSLRLAGVHEQYF
.,.,TRBJ1-6,17,TRBV11-2,TGTGCCAGCAGCTTCAGGACAGTGAGCTCCTATAATTCACCCCTCCACTTT,CASSFRTVSSYNSPLHF
few,.,TRBJ2-1,15,TRBV6-6,TGTGCCAGCAGGGAGGGACAGTCCCTCTACAATGAGCAGTTCTTC,CASREGQSLYNEQFF
few,TRBD1,TRBJ1-5,16,TRBV7-9,TGTGCCAGCAGCTTGGGCGACAGGGGGCCCAATCAGCCCCAGCATTTT,CASSLGDRGPNQPQHF
many,.,TRBJ2-6,15,TRBV5-1,TGCGCCAGCAGCTACCAGGGATCTGGGGCCAACGTCCTGACTTTC,CASSYQGSGANVLTF
.,TRBD2,TRBJ2-3,15,TRBV18,TGTGCCAGCTCACCACAGCGGGGGGGTACAGATACGCAGTATTTT,CASSPQRGGTDTQYF
once,.,TRBJ1-2,13,TRBV11-3,TGTGCCAGCAGCTTAGGACGCAGGGAGGGCTACACCTTC,CASSLGRREGYTF
.,TRBD2,TRBJ2-7,15,TRBV20-1,TGCAGTGCTAGGGGTTTGGTGGGGGGGTCCTACGAGCAGTACTTC,CSARGLVGGSYEQYF
.,.,TRBJ2-2,16,TRBV5-6,TGTGCCAGCAGCTTGGCCGGATCTGCAGTTAACGGGGAGCTGTTTTTT,CASSLAGSAVNGELFF
.,.,TRBJ1-2,15,TRBV24-1,TGTGCCACCAGTGATGAGATTTCGTGGATCTATGGCTACACCTTC,CATSDEISWIYGYTF
.,.,TRBJ2-2,15,TRBV5-1,TGCGCCAGCAGCTTGATATCTTATAACACCGGGGAGCTGTTTTTT,CASSLISYNTGELFF
few,.,TRBJ2-7,11,TRBV24-1,TGTGCCACCAGTGATCAATACGAGCAGTACTTC,CATSDQYEQYF
.,.,TRBJ2-2,13,TRBV25-1,TGTGCCAGCTACGGGGAAGAAACCGGGGAGCTGTTTTTT,CASYGEETGELFF
few,TRBD1,TRBJ2-2,15,TRBV24-1,TGTGCCACCAGTGAAGGGACAGGGAACACCGGGGAGCTGTTTTTT,CATSEGTGNTGELFF
.,.,TRBJ1-6,14,TRBV12-3/TRBV12-4,TGTGCCAGCAGTTGGGGGGGGAATAATTCACCCCTCCACTTT,CASSWGGNNSPLHF
few,.,TRBJ2-3,20,TRBV5-1,TGCGCCAGCAGCTCCCCCGCGTCGGCGGGACCTGTATCCCCCCACCGTACGCAGTATTTT,CASSSPASAGPVSPHRTQYF
.,TRBD1,TRBJ2-7,15,TRBV5-1,TGCGCCGTGCGATCGCCGGGACAGGGAATTCACGAGCAGTACTTC,CAVRSPGQGIHEQYF
.,.,TRBJ1-1,15,TRBV9,TGTGCCAGCAGCCCAACGACAGAGTTGAACACTGAAGCTTTCTTT,CASSPTTELNTEAFF
many,TRBD1,TRBJ2-7,13,TRBV6-1,TGTGCCAGCAGTGAAGTCCCCAGGGGGGAGCAGTACTTC,CASSEVPRGEQYF
.,TRBD2,TRBJ2-7,14,TRBV4-1,TGCGCCAGCAGACGGACTAGCGGGGCCTACGAGCAGTACTTC,CASRRTSGAYEQYF
few,.,TRBJ2-1,15,TRBV7-8,TGTGCCAGCAGCTTAGAAAGGTTTAAGATCGATGAGCAGTTCTTC,CASSLERFKIDEQFF
.,.,TRBJ2-5,16,TRBV7-9,TGTGCCAGCAGCCGAGGCCCACTAGGTAGCAAAGAGACCCAGTACTTC,CASSRGPLGSKETQYF
.,TRBD2,TRBJ2-3,16,TRBV7-3,TGTGCCAGCAGCCGAGACCTCGCGGGGGGAGCAGATACGCAGTATTTT,CASSRDLAGGADTQYF
few,.,TRBJ2-1,18,TRBV7-3,TGTGCCAGCAGCCCAAGCGGACAGGGAGGGTACATGGACAATGAGCAGTTCTTC,CASSPSGQGGYMDNEQFF
few,.,TRBJ2-1,14,TRBV18,TGTGCCAGCTCACCTGACCGGACGGCAAATGAGCAGTTCTTC,CASSPDRTANEQFF
few,TRBD1,TRBJ2-7,14,TRBV18,TGTGCCAGCTCACCACCGACAGGGTACTACGAGCAGTACTTC,CASSPPTGYYEQYF
few,TRBD1,TRBJ2-2,20,TRBV6-5,TGTGCCAGCAGTTACTCTGCTCAAGGACAGGGTGTCGTCGACACCGGGGAGCTGTTTTTT,CASSYSAQGQGVVDTGELFF
.,TRBD2,TRBJ2-7,13,TRBV20-1,TGCAGTGCCCCCGGGACTAGGAGGTACGAGCAGTACTTC,CSAPGTRRYEQYF
.,TRBD2,TRBJ2-3,14,TRBV10-3,TGTGCCATCAGTGCTAGCGGGGGTATAGATACGCAGTATTTT,CAISASGGIDTQYF
.,.,TRBJ1-1,14,TRBV7-6,TGTGCCAGCAGCTTGATGGGGGGTGACACTGAAGCTTTCTTT,CASSLMGGDTEAFF
.,.,TRBJ1-2,13,TRBV3-1,TGTGCCAGCAGCCGAAGTAAGAGCTATGGCTACACCTTC,CASSRSKSYGYTF
few,.,TRBJ2-7,15,TRBV20-1,TGCAGTGCTAGAGATCCTGCTAGGAAACCGTACGAGCAGTACTTC,CSARDPARKPYEQYF
.,.,TRBJ2-5,14,TRBV27,TGTGCCAGCAGTAGAAGGGGGTACCAAGAGACCCAGTACTTC,CASSRRGYQETQYF
.,.,TRBJ2-1,11,TRBV7-9,TGTGCCAGCACCGGGCTACTGGAGCAGTTCTTC,CASTGLLEQFF
.,TRBD1,TRBJ2-3,17,TRBV5-1,TGCGCCAGCAGCTTGTTAACAGGGGCGCGTGGCACAGATACGCAGTATTTT,CASSLLTGARGTDTQYF
.,.,TRBJ1-2,17,TRBV5-6,TGTGCCAGCAGCTTAAACCGGGACCCCAGATTCGGGTATGGCTACACCTTC,CASSLNRDPRFGYGYTF
once,.,TRBJ1-1,15,TRBV7-3,TGTGCCAGCAGAAAAGAGTCCTTTGTGAACACTGAAGCTTTCTTT,CASRKESFVNTEAFF
.,.,TRBJ2-7,15,TRBV15,TGTGCCACCAGCAGAGGAGGGACGACCTCCTACGAGCAGTACTTC,CATSRGGTTSYEQYF
.,.,TRBJ1-5,13,TRBV7-8,TGTGCCAGCAGCTTCGCCCAGGGGAGGCCCCAGCATTTT,CASSFAQGRPQHF
many,TRBD2,TRBJ2-7,15,TRBV3-1,TGTGCCAGCAGTCCGGGGACTAGCGGATCCTACGAGCAGTACTTC,CASSPGTSGSYEQYF
few,TRBD2,TRBJ2-1,18,TRBV7-9,TGTGCCAGCAGCTTAGCATCGCCACCCGGGACTAGCTCCAATGAGCAGTTCTTC,CASSLASPPGTSSNEQFF
few,.,TRBJ2-5,15,TRBV4-2,TGTGCCAGCAGCCAATACCTCTCAACGGGGGAGACCCAGTACTTC,CASSQYLSTGETQYF
.,.,TRBJ1-2,13,TRBV6-2/TRBV6-3,TGTGCCAGTCAAGGACGGCTTCACTATGGCTACACCTTC,CASQGRLHYGYTF
few,.,TRBJ1-1,14,TRBV7-3,TGTGCCAGCAGCCTGGGTGGGCCGGACACTGAAGCTTTCTTT,CASSLGGPDTEAFF
few,.,TRBJ2-5,15,TRBV29-1,TGCAGCATATCACGGGCCAGCACTCCTATAGGGGCCCAGTACTTC,CSISRASTPIGAQYF
.,.,TRBJ2-7,15,TRBV29-1,TGCAGCGTTGAAGATACCGGACAGAGCTCCTACGAGCAGTACTTC,CSVEDTGQSSYEQYF
.,.,TRBJ1-5,13,TRBV27,TGTGCCAGCAGTCCCCTCCCAAATCAGCCCCAGCATTTT,CASSPLPNQPQHF
few,.,TRBJ1-1,12,TRBV4-1,TGCGCCAGCAGCCACCAGGGCACTGAAGCTTTCTTT,CASSHQGTEAFF
.,.,TRBJ2-7,15,TRBV12-3/TRBV12-4,TGTGCCATCAGGGAGGGGAGTTTGACAGGCTACGAGCAGTACTTC,CAIREGSLTGYEQYF
.,.,TRBJ2-7,13,TRBV2,TGTGCCAGCAGTGAAGCGCCAGGCTACGAGCAGTACTTC,CASSEAPGYEQYF
.,.,TRBJ2-1,16,TRBV5-1,TGCGCCAGCAGCTTATCGGCGGGGTCTACCTACAATGAGCAGTTCTTC,CASSLSAGSTYNEQFF
.,TRBD1,TRBJ1-6,15,TRBV3-1,TGTGCCAGCAGCCAGGACAGGGGGAGCGGTTCACCCCTCCACTTT,CASSQDRGSGSPLHF
.,.,TRBJ2-1,13,TRBV6-1,TGTGCCAGCAGTGTTTCGGACTGGGATGAGCAGTTCTTC,CASSVSDWDEQFF
few,TRBD2,TRBJ2-1,14,TRBV7-9,TGTGCCAGCAGCGAGCGGGAGGGCCCGGGCGAGCAGTTCTTC,CASSEREGPGEQFF
.,.,TRBJ2-3,16,TRBV6-5,TGTGCCAGCAGTTACTCTAGAACGGGGGGCACAGATACGCAGTATTTT,CASSYSRTGGTDTQYF
.,TRBD1,TRBJ1-3,15,TRBV19,TGTGCCAGTAGTGGAACAGGGGAGTCTGGAAACACCATATATTTT,CASSGTGESGNTIYF
few,.,TRBJ2-1,11,TRBV29-1,TGCAGCGGTCTCAGGGTGAATGAGCAGTTCTTC,CSGLRVNEQFF